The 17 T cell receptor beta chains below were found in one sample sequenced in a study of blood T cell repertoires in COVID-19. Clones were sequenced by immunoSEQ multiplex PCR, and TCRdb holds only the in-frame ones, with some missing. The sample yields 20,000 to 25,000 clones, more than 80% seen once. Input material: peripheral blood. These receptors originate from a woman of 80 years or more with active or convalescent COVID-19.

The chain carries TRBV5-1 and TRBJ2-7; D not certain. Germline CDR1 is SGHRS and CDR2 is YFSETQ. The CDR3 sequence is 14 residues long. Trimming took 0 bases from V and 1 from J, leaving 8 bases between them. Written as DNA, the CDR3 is TGCGCCAGCAGCTTGGAACCTAGTTCCTACGAGCAGTACTTC. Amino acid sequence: CASSLEPSSYEQYF.

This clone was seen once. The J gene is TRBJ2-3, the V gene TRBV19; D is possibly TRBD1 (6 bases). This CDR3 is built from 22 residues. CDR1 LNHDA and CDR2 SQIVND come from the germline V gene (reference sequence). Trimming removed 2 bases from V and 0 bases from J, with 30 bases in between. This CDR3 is CASSIKLSWGTLGTGSTDTQYF. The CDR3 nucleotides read TGTGCCAGTAGTATAAAACTCAGTTGGGGGACACTAGGAACGGGAAGCACAGATACGCAGTATTTT. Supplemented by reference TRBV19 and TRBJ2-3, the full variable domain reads DGGITQSPKYLFRKEGQNVTLSCEQNLNHDAMYWYRQDPGQGLRLIYYSQIVNDFQKGDIAEGYSVSREKKESFPLTVTSAQKNPTAFYLCASSIKLSWGTLGTGSTDTQYFGPGTRLTVL.

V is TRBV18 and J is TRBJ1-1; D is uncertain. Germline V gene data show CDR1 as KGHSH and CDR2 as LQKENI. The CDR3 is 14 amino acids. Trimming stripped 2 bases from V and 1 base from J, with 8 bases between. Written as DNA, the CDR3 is TGTGCCAGCTCACCATGGCGGTCGAACACTGAAGCTTTCTTT. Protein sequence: CASSPWRSNTEAFF. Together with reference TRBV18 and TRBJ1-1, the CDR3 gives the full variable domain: NAGVMQNPRHLVRRRGQEARLRCSPMKGHSHVYWYRQLPEEGLKFMVYLQKENIIDESGMPKERFSAEFPKEGPSILRIQQVVRGDSAAYFCASSPWRSNTEAFFGQGTRLTVV.

CDR3 region: CASSRIDRGLRAFF. DNA for the CDR3: TGTGCCAGCAGTCGTATTGACAGGGGTCTTAGAGCTTTCTTT. V is TRBV6-2 or TRBV6-3 and J is TRBJ1-1; 8 nucleotides match TRBD1. Germline values: CDR1 MNHEY, CDR2 SVGEGT. J was trimmed by 10 bases and V by 5 bases; bases with no gene match: 12. The CDR3 is made up of 14 amino acids.

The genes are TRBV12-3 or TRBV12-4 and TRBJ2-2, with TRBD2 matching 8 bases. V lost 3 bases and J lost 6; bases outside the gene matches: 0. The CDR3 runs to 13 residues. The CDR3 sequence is CASSFGGAGELFF. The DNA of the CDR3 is TGTGCCAGCAGTTTCGGGGGGGCCGGGGAGCTGTTTTTT.

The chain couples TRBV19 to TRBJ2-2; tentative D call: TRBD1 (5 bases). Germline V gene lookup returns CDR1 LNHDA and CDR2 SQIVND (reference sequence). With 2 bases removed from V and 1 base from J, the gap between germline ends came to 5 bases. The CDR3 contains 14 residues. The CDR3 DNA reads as TGTGCCAGTAGTATACAGGGGAACACCGGGGAGCTGTTTTTT. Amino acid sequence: CASSIQGNTGELFF.

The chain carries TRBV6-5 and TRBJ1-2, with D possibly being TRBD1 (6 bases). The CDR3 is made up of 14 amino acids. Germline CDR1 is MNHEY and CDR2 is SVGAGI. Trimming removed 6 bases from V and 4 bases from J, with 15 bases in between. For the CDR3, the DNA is TGTGCCAGCAGCCTGGGGGGGCGCAGCTATGGCTACACCTTC. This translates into CASSLGGRSYGYTF.

The CDR3: CASRRGEGYNEQFF. The CDR3 bases are TGTGCCAGTAGAAGGGGGGAGGGATACAATGAGCAGTTCTTC. The J gene is TRBJ2-1, the V gene TRBV19, with D possibly TRBD2 on 7 matching bases. The CDR3 contains 14 residues. The germline V gene encodes CDR1 LNHDA and CDR2 SQIVND (reference sequence). The V and J ends lost 6 bases and 4 bases respectively, with 13 bases between them. Based on the CDR3 plus reference TRBV19 and TRBJ2-1, the full variable domain is DGGITQSPKYLFRKEGQNVTLSCEQNLNHDAMYWYRQDPGQGLRLIYYSQIVNDFQKGDIAEGYSVSREKKESFPLTVTSAQKNPTAFYLCASRRGEGYNEQFFGPGTRLTVL.

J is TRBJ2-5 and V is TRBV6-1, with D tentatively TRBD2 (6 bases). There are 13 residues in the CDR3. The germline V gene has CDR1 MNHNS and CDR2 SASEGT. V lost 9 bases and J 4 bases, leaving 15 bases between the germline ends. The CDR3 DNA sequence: TGTGCCAGTCAACAGTGGCGGGGAGAGACCCAGTACTTC. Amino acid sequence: CASQQWRGETQYF.

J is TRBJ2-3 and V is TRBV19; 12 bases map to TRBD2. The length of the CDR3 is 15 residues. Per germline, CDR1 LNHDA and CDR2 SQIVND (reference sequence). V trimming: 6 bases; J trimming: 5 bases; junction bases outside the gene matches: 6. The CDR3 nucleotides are TGTGCCAGTAGGACACTAGCGGGGGGCCGAGATACGCAGTATTTT. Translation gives CASRTLAGGRDTQYF.

The CDR3 sequence: CASSHETGEGHEQYF. In DNA form, the CDR3 reads TGCGCCAGCAGCCACGAGACAGGGGAAGGCCACGAGCAGTACTTC. The J gene is TRBJ2-7, the V gene TRBV4-1; TRBD1 aligns across 8 bases. Trimming at V came to 3 bases and at J to 5 bases, leaving 9 bases not matched to a gene. The germline V gene encodes CDR1 MGHRA and CDR2 YSYEKL. There are 15 residues in the CDR3.

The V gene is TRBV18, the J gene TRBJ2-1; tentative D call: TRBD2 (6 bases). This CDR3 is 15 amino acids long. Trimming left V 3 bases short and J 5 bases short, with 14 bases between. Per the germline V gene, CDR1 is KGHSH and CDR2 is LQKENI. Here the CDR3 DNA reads TGTGCCAGCTCACCCCGACGGGAGCTTGACAATGAGCAGTTCTTC. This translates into CASSPRRELDNEQFF.

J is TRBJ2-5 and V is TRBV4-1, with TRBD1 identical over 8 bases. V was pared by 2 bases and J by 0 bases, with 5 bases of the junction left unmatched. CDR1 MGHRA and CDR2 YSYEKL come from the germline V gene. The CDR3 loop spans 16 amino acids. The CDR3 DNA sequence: TGCGCCAGCAGCCAATTCGGGGACAGGTACCAAGAGACCCAGTACTTC. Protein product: CASSQFGDRYQETQYF.

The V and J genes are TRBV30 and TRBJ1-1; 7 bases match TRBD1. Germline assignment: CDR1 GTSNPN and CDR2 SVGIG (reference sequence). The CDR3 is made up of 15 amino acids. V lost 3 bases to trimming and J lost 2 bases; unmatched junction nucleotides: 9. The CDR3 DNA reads TGTGCCTGGAGGATCAGGGGGATCGTTAACACTGAAGCTTTCTTT. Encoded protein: CAWRIRGIVNTEAFF. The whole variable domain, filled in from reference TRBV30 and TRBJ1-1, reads SQTIHQWPATLVQPVGSPLSLECTVEGTSNPNLYWYRQAAGRGLQLLFYSVGIGQISSEVPQNLSASRPQDRQFILSSKKLLLSDSGFYLCAWRIRGIVNTEAFFGQGTRLTVV.

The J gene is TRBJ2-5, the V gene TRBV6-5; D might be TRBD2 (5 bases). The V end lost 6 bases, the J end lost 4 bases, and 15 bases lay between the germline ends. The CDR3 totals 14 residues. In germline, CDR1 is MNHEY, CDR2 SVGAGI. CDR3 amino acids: CASRRTLGVETQYF. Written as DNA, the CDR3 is TGTGCCAGCAGGCGGACCCTGGGAGTAGAGACCCAGTACTTC.

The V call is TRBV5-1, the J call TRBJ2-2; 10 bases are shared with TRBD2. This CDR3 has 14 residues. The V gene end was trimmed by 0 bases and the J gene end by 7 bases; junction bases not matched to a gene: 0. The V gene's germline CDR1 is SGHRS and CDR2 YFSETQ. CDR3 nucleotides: TGCGCCAGCAGCTTGGGGACTAGCGGCGGGGAGCTGTTTTTT. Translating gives CASSLGTSGGELFF.

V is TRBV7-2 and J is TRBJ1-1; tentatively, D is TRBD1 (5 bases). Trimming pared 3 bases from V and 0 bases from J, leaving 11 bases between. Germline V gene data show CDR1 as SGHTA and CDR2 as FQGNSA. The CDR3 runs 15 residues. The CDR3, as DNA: TGTGCCAGCAGCTTTCAGGGAACCTTGAACACTGAAGCTTTCTTT. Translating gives CASSFQGTLNTEAFF.